Shown below are 13 T cell receptor beta chains from a single sample sequenced in a study of cytomegalovirus exposure and HLA in healthy donors (dated by TCRdb to 2016 to 2017). The method behind the library was the immunoSEQ multiplex PCR assay. Drawn from immuneACCESS, this table holds only the in-frame rearrangements with V and J called that TCRdb kept. Clones are partly lost; checked studies trace under half to an unresolved V gene and leave the rest unexplained. For this sample the table gives approximately 99,000 clones, of which approximately 86% were detected only once. Together, the top ten hold 3% of the sample. Sequencing was carried out using PBMCs. These receptor sequences come from a young woman in good health and CMV-seronegative.

V is TRBV28 and J is TRBJ2-5; 7 nucleotides line up with TRBD1. The CDR3 is 14 amino acids. Trimming cost V 5 bases and J 7 bases; bases outside gene matches: 10. Germline V gene data show CDR1 as MDHEN and CDR2 as SYDVKM. CDR3 nucleotides: TGTGCCAGCAGTCCCCGGGACAGATGGGGGACCCAGTACTTC. Its translation is CASSPRDRWGTQYF.

The chain is built from TRBV28 and TRBJ1-2; TRBD1 might be the D (6 bases). V was trimmed by 9 bases and J by 4 bases, leaving 15 bases between them. Germline CDR1 MDHEN, CDR2 SYDVKM. CDR3 length equals 13 residues. The CDR3 loop is CASLGGQSYGYTF. Here the CDR3 DNA reads TGTGCCAGTTTAGGCGGACAGTCCTATGGCTACACCTTC.

The chain is built from TRBV9 and TRBJ1-2, with 7 bases that match TRBD1. Germline V gene sequence: CDR1 SGDLS, CDR2 YYNGEE. V was pared by 6 bases and J by 4 bases, with 6 bases of the junction left unmatched. The CDR3 has 13 amino acids. The CDR3 protein is CASTQQGTYGYTF. The CDR3 DNA sequence: TGTGCCAGCACCCAACAGGGGACCTATGGCTACACCTTC.

The gene calls are TRBV7-9 and TRBJ2-3; 11 bases align to TRBD1. The V and J ends lost 4 bases and 4 bases, in that order; junction bases with no gene match: 7. CDR3 length: 16 residues. Germline V gene sequence: CDR1 SEHNR, CDR2 FQNEAQ (reference sequence). CDR3 coding DNA: TGTGCCAGCAGCTCTGGACAGGGGGCCATGGCAGATACGCAGTATTTT. Protein product: CASSSGQGAMADTQYF.

The CDR3 loop reads CASTPKGQVNEQFF. The CDR3 bases are TGTGCCAGTACCCCCAAGGGGCAGGTCAATGAGCAGTTCTTC. The chain has TRBV19 and TRBJ2-1; TRBD1 is a possible D gene (5 bases). V shed 7 bases and J shed 6 bases, with 16 bases lying between them. There are 14 residues in the CDR3. The germline V gene has CDR1 LNHDA and CDR2 SQIVND (reference sequence).

The chain joins TRBV6-6 to TRBJ2-7; D is possibly TRBD1 (5 bases). Deletions cut 6 bases from V and 7 bases from J, with 13 bases between. The CDR3 is made up of 12 amino acids. Germline assignment: CDR1 MNHNY and CDR2 SVGAGI (reference sequence). This chain's CDR3 is CASSSQVVEQYF. CDR3 bases: TGTGCCAGCAGCTCACAGGTAGTTGAGCAGTACTTC.

J is TRBJ1-1 and V is TRBV9, with D maybe TRBD1 (5 bases). The length of the CDR3 is 15 residues. From germline, CDR1 is SGDLS and CDR2 YYNGEE. V was cut by 3 bases and J by 3 bases, with 15 bases left in between. CDR3 DNA sequence: TGTGCCAGCAGCGACTCAGGGTACGAGGACACTGAAGCTTTCTTT. Translation gives CASSDSGYEDTEAFF. The full variable domain, its missing parts supplied by reference TRBV9 and TRBJ1-1, is DSGVTQTPKHLITATGQRVTLRCSPRSGDLSVYWYQQSLDQGLQFLIQYYNGEERAKGNILERFSAQQFPDLHSELNLSSLELGDSALYFCASSDSGYEDTEAFFGQGTRLTVV.

This rearrangement joins TRBV9 to TRBJ1-6; TRBD1 matches 10 bases. The CDR3 totals 14 residues. Germline V gives CDR1 SGDLS, CDR2 YYNGEE. J was trimmed by 15 bases and V by 3 bases; bases with no gene match: 9. The CDR3 loop is CASSAGQGTSGLHF. DNA for the CDR3: TGTGCCAGCAGCGCGGGACAGGGGACCTCAGGCCTCCACTTT.

The rearrangement links TRBV5-1 to TRBJ2-7; 8 bases map to TRBD1. Germline V CDR1 and CDR2: SGHRS, YFSETQ. The CDR3 covers 16 residues. V trimming: 4 bases; J trimming: 5 bases; junction bases outside the gene matches: 14. CDR3 amino acids: CASSTGLLQGGNEQYF. DNA for the CDR3: TGCGCCAGCAGCACCGGCCTTCTACAGGGGGGAAACGAGCAGTACTTC.

This chain connects TRBV2 to TRBJ2-3; 12 nucleotides match TRBD2. Trimming removed 7 bases from V and 5 bases from J; junction bases left unmatched: 1. The CDR3 contains 13 residues. Germline CDR1 and CDR2: SNHLY and FYNNEI. The DNA of the CDR3 is TGTGCCAGCAAACTAGCGGGGGGAGATACGCAGTATTTT. This sequence encodes CASKLAGGDTQYF.

The chain carries TRBV25-1 and TRBJ1-2, with 8 bases that match TRBD1. V was pared by 6 bases and J by 5 bases, with 8 bases of the junction left unmatched. The CDR3 sequence is 14 residues long. CDR1 is MGHDK, CDR2 SYGVNS, per germline. In DNA, the CDR3 is TGTGCCAGCAGCACAGGGGGTGGGTGGTATGGCTACACCTTC. This translates into CASSTGGGWYGYTF.

The chain has TRBV28 and TRBJ2-3; D perhaps matches TRBD1 (5 bases). Trimming took off 7 bases at V and 0 bases at J, with 14 bases between the two ends. Germline V gene lookup returns CDR1 MDHEN and CDR2 SYDVKM. CDR3 size: 15 residues. The CDR3: CASTEDRASTDTQYF. The CDR3, as DNA: TGTGCCAGCACCGAAGACAGAGCTAGCACAGATACGCAGTATTTT.

This clone was detected once. The chain employs TRBV15 and TRBJ1-2; D is ambiguous. Germline V gene sequence: CDR1 LNHNV, CDR2 YYDKDF (reference sequence). The germline V and J ends were trimmed by 1 base and 4 bases, with 13 bases remaining between them. The CDR3 contains 15 residues. As DNA, the CDR3 is TGTGCCACCAGCAGAGGTCGGGAATTGGGCTATGGCTACACCTTC. Its protein product is CATSRGRELGYGYTF.